Included here is one T cell receptor beta chain sequence, with context. What this receptor recognizes is not known. Per-nucleotide qualities are absent, and no much larger clonotype sits a single base away. V loses 7 bases of germline sequence and J loses 8 bases, and the interval between the two ends is 17 bases. CDR3 length: 13 amino acids, cysteine to phenylalanine. The CDR3 DNA has 39 bases and is translated from base 1. Looking up the germline V gene (reference sequence) yields CDR1 GTSNPN and CDR2 SVGIG. This sample was taken from a study of blood T cell repertoires in COVID-19 (dated by TCRdb to about 2020). Turning to the overall study: Samples covering the acute and convalescent phases of COVID-19 were provided by collaborators in the United States, Italy and Spain. The material from the prospective study consisted of cDNA or gDNA derived from T cells, B-cell-depleted T cells, or PBMCs. Subjects who had been exposed to COVID-19, were actively infected with it, or had recovered from it provided the deeply sampled blood TCRbeta repertoires that made up the dataset. The repertoires were made available in a free public database intended to serve as a resource for research on the immune response to SARS-CoV-2. The samples were drawn from two sources: the first 160 participants of the ongoing ImmuneRACE study, and 1,254 subjects contributed by 6 global collaborators. Nearly every sample came with metadata listing a de-identified subject ID, COVID-19 status, age in years and sex. HLA class I and class II types, where available, came from metadata supplied by the sample provider rather than from assay-based typing.

TCRbeta CDR3 regions were amplified from genomic DNA using the immunoSEQ Assay, a bias-controlled multiplex PCR. On the study's bioinformatics: The number of nucleated cells in each sample was estimated by amplification of reference gene primers within the assay. Sequence reads were collapsed and filtered to measure the absolute abundance of every unique TCRbeta CDR3 rearrangement. For each sample, productive Simpson clonality was calculated as the square root of Simpson's diversity index over productive rearrangements. The table comes from immuneACCESS by way of TCRdb, which keeps in-frame sequences with V and J called. Part of the clones is missing from these tables; in studies checked, under half for an unresolved V gene and the rest for unknown reasons. Clone size and V and J calls were adopted from that table, with D and trimming inferred from the DNA. The sample table contains over 200,000 clones; only one count was recorded for approximately 91% of them. The ten largest clones capture around 2.9% of the sample.

The paper's findings and limits, for the study overall: The amount of clinical and demographic metadata varied by source and participant and was provided uncurated.

Whole blood was collected in K2EDTA tubes by collaborating institutions according to the institutions' own protocols. For TCRbeta analysis, collaborators shipped samples in one of three forms: frozen whole blood, isolated PBMCs, or DNA extracted from either of those sample types. The TCR originated in a woman in her sixties or seventies with acute or convalescent COVID-19. Sequenced material: peripheral blood. This sequence uses TRBV30 and TRBJ1-4; the D segment could be TRBD1, given 6 matching bases. The DNA sequence follows: TGTGCCTATGGAAGGGGGGGTGACGAAAAACTGTTTTTT. Its amino acids are CAYGRGGDEKLFF.